The 27 T cell receptor beta chains below come from one sample, sequenced in a study of blood T cell repertoires in COVID-19. Only in-frame clones appear in the TCRdb table, and some are missing; sequencing was by immunoSEQ multiplex PCR. The sample shows about 250,000 clones, around four fifths of them seen only once. Sequencing input: peripheral blood. The receptors were gathered from a man aged 35 to 55 with acute or convalescent COVID-19.

The chain joins TRBV6-5 to TRBJ1-5, with D unclear. V was trimmed by 4 bases and J by 2 bases, leaving 6 bases between them. Germline lookup yields CDR1 MNHEY and CDR2 SVGAGI. The CDR3 is 13 residues long. The DNA for the CDR3 is TGTGCCAGCAGTTTTACAGGCAATCAGCCCCAGCATTTT. This translates into CASSFTGNQPQHF.

The chain links TRBV10-3 to TRBJ2-7, with D possibly TRBD1 on 5 matching bases. Germline lookup yields CDR1 ENHRY and CDR2 SYGVKD. Trimming removed 4 bases from V and 1 base from J, with 8 bases in between. The CDR3 is made up of 13 amino acids. DNA for the CDR3: TGTGCCATCAGTGCAGGGATGTCCTACGAGCAGTACTTC. It specifies CAISAGMSYEQYF.

The chain couples TRBV29-1 to TRBJ1-4, with D perhaps matching TRBD1 (6 bases). V lost 5 bases to trimming and J lost 5 bases, with 12 bases between them. From germline, CDR1 is SQVTM and CDR2 ANQGSEA. The length of the CDR3 is 13 residues. The CDR3 DNA reads as TGCAGCGTTCGCGGACAGAAGAATGAAAAACTGTTTTTT. Translating it yields CSVRGQKNEKLFF.

The V and J genes are TRBV7-2 and TRBJ1-2, with unresolved D. Trimming pared 1 base from V and 7 bases from J, leaving 13 bases between. This CDR3 has 14 residues. The germline CDR1 and CDR2 sequences are SGHTA and FQGNSA. This CDR3 reads CASSLVSGEGGYTF. CDR3 nucleotide sequence: TGTGCCAGCAGCTTAGTCAGCGGGGAGGGTGGCTACACCTTC. The variable domain in full, with the rest retrieved from reference TRBV7-2 and TRBJ1-2, is GAGVSQSPSNKVTEKGKDVELRCDPISGHTALYWYRQSLGQGLEFLIYFQGNSAPDKSGLPSDRFSAERTGGSVSTLTIQRTQQEDSAVYLCASSLVSGEGGYTFGSGTRLTVV.

V and J are TRBV6-1 and TRBJ2-7; 7 bases map to TRBD1. CDR3 length: 14 residues. Germline lookup yields CDR1 MNHNS and CDR2 SASEGT. V lost 3 bases and J lost 1; bases outside the gene matches: 3. For the CDR3, the DNA is TGTGCCAGCAGTGACAGGGGGAAATCCTACGAGCAGTACTTC. Protein sequence: CASSDRGKSYEQYF.

V is TRBV5-4 and J is TRBJ1-2; TRBD1 agrees at 9 bases. CDR3 length: 15 amino acids. J gave up 2 bases and V 4 bases, and 6 bases lay outside the gene matches. Germline lookup yields CDR1 SGHNT and CDR2 YYREEE (reference sequence). CDR3: CASSPPTGGNYGYTF. CDR3 coding DNA: TGTGCCAGCAGCCCACCGACAGGGGGGAACTATGGCTACACCTTC.

The chain carries TRBV19 and TRBJ1-2, with 8 bases matching TRBD1. The CDR3 is made up of 15 amino acids. J was trimmed by 4 bases and V by 3 bases; bases with no gene match: 7. CDR1 is LNHDA, CDR2 SQIVND, per germline (reference sequence). In DNA, the CDR3 is TGTGCCAGTAGTATCAGACAGGGGCAAGGCTATGGCTACACCTTC. Its protein is CASSIRQGQGYGYTF.

The J gene is TRBJ1-2, the V gene TRBV19; D uncertain. The germline CDR1 and CDR2 sequences are LNHDA and SQIVND (reference sequence). V lost 1 base and J 3 bases, leaving 6 bases between the germline ends. There are 13 residues in the CDR3. CDR3 protein: CASSIAGDYGYTF. CDR3 nucleotides: TGTGCCAGTAGTATAGCCGGGGACTATGGCTACACCTTC.

V is TRBV6-5 and J is TRBJ2-7; D is undetermined. Germline CDR1 and CDR2: MNHEY and SVGAGI. This CDR3 is 14 amino acids long. The V gene lost 6 bases and the J gene lost 0 bases, with 12 bases spanning the gap. DNA of the CDR3: TGTGCCAGCAGGTTATTCAGAAGCTCCTACGAGCAGTACTTC. It codes for CASRLFRSSYEQYF.

This chain links TRBV6-6 with TRBJ1-5; 7 bases line up with TRBD1. Germline V CDR1 and CDR2: MNHNY, SVGAGI (reference sequence). Trimming removed 5 bases from V and 4 bases from J; junction bases left unmatched: 8. This CDR3 contains 15 residues. The CDR3 reads CASSHPGTENQPQHF. Here the CDR3 DNA reads TGTGCCAGCAGTCACCCCGGGACAGAGAATCAGCCCCAGCATTTT.

The chain links TRBV11-2 to TRBJ2-7, with 8 positions matching TRBD2. Germline CDR1 SGHAT, CDR2 FQNNGV. The CDR3 has 14 amino acids. The V segment lost 4 bases and the J segment 6 bases; nucleotides outside the gene matches: 8. The CDR3: CASSSGGALTEQYF. CDR3 nucleotides: TGTGCCAGCAGCTCCGGGGGGGCGCTAACCGAGCAGTACTTC.

This chain uses TRBV19 with TRBJ2-7; 10 bases match TRBD2. Germline CDR1 and CDR2: LNHDA and SQIVND (reference sequence). Losses at the gene ends were 5 bases for V and 4 bases for J; bases not matched to a gene: 5. CDR3 length: 14 amino acids. The CDR3, as DNA: TGTGCCAGTAGTGCCCGGACTAGCGGATACGAGCAGTACTTC. Encoded protein: CASSARTSGYEQYF.

The rearrangement links TRBV7-9 to TRBJ1-1; 11 bases are shared with TRBD1. Germline V gene lookup returns CDR1 SEHNR and CDR2 FQNEAQ (reference sequence). J gave up 0 bases and V 6 bases, and 6 bases lay outside the gene matches. The CDR3 has 16 amino acids. This CDR3 reads CASRTGTGGLNTEAFF. DNA of the CDR3: TGTGCCAGCAGAACCGGGACAGGGGGGCTGAACACTGAAGCTTTCTTT.

The rearrangement uses TRBV19 and TRBJ1-2; D is possibly TRBD1 (6 bases). CDR1 and CDR2 (germline): LNHDA, SQIVND (reference sequence). V lost 5 bases, J lost 10 bases, and 14 bases lay in between. CDR3 length: 12 residues. In DNA form, the CDR3 reads TGTGCCAGTAGTGCGGACAGACTCGACTACACCTTC. Amino acid sequence: CASSADRLDYTF.

The V call is TRBV5-1, the J call TRBJ2-7; tentatively, D is TRBD2 (5 bases). The CDR3 spans 14 residues. Germline CDR1 and CDR2: SGHRS and YFSETQ. V lost 3 bases, J lost 5 bases, and 15 bases lay in between. The CDR3 DNA reads TGCGCCAGCAGCTCGGGGTATAGTTTGAACGAGCAGTACTTC. It is translated as CASSSGYSLNEQYF.

The J gene is TRBJ2-1, the V gene TRBV6-5, with 10 bases that match TRBD2. With 1 base clipped from V and 7 bases from J, the junction kept 4 bases outside the gene matches. CDR1 MNHEY and CDR2 SVGAGI come from the germline V gene. The CDR3 is made up of 15 amino acids. CDR3 DNA sequence: TGTGCCAGCAGTTACTGGGGACTAGCGCGTAATGAGCAGTTCTTC. It encodes CASSYWGLARNEQFF.

V and J are TRBV29-1 and TRBJ2-5; 14 bases are shared with TRBD2. The length of the CDR3 is 16 residues. V was pared by 7 bases and J by 1 base, with 8 bases of the junction left unmatched. Looked up from germline, CDR1 is SQVTM and CDR2 is ANQGSEA. CDR3 region: CSAMGLAGVGQETQYF. DNA of the CDR3: TGCAGCGCTATGGGACTAGCGGGAGTTGGCCAAGAGACCCAGTACTTC.

The V call is TRBV30, the J call TRBJ1-2; tentative D call: TRBD1 (6 bases). Trimming removed 1 base from V and 2 bases from J, with 14 bases in between. The CDR3 consists of 15 residues. Germline CDR1 and CDR2: GTSNPN and SVGIG (reference sequence). The CDR3 coding sequence is TGTGCCTGGAGTGCTTTGAGGGGGGGGAACTATGGCTACACCTTC. Residues: CAWSALRGGNYGYTF.

J is TRBJ1-1 and V is TRBV6-2 or TRBV6-3, with 8 bases lining up with TRBD1. Trimming removed 2 bases from V and 0 bases from J; junction bases left unmatched: 5. Looked up from germline, CDR1 is MNHEY and CDR2 is SVGEGT. The CDR3 has 16 residues. CDR3 region: CASSYKTGAVNTEAFF. CDR3 in DNA: TGTGCCAGCAGTTACAAGACAGGGGCAGTGAACACTGAAGCTTTCTTT.

About this clone: Mismatch with germline at one junction end may stem from a read error. The J gene is TRBJ1-3, the V gene TRBV28, with no clear D. Germline loops: CDR1 MDHEN, CDR2 SYDVKM. The CDR3 consists of 13 residues. As DNA, the CDR3 is TGTGCCAGCAGTCCTACATCCGGGATTTCGAGGGATTTT. It specifies CASSPTSGISRDF.

The rearrangement uses TRBV2 and TRBJ1-2; 7 bases fit TRBD1. Trimming cost V 6 bases and J 4 bases; bases outside gene matches: 5. The germline V gene has CDR1 SNHLY and CDR2 FYNNEI. The CDR3 has 13 amino acids. CDR3 amino acids: CASRGQPIYGYTF. The CDR3 coding sequence is TGTGCCAGCAGGGGACAGCCCATCTATGGCTACACCTTC.

This clone was found once. This chain uses TRBV7-9 with TRBJ1-1, with 8 bases fitting TRBD1. The CDR3 extends over 14 amino acids. V was clipped by 2 bases and J by 5 bases; unmatched bases: 4. Germline-derived CDR1 and CDR2 are SEHNR and FQNEAQ (reference sequence). The CDR3 sequence: CASSLQQGGTEAFF. In DNA, the CDR3 is TGTGCCAGCAGCTTACAACAGGGGGGGACTGAAGCTTTCTTT.

The chain employs TRBV6-5 and TRBJ2-1; 9 bases agree with TRBD2. This CDR3 region has 13 residues. CDR1 MNHEY and CDR2 SVGAGI come from the germline V gene. With 8 bases clipped from V and 4 bases from J, the junction kept 3 bases outside the gene matches. The CDR3 reads CASPSGTYNEQFF. The CDR3 bases are TGTGCCAGCCCTAGCGGGACGTACAATGAGCAGTTCTTC.

V gene TRBV18 combines with J gene TRBJ1-3; TRBD1 matches at 10 bases. CDR1 is KGHSH and CDR2 is LQKENI in the germline V gene. J was trimmed by 2 bases and V by 2 bases; bases with no gene match: 0. The CDR3 runs 15 residues. This CDR3 reads CASSPGTGAGNTIYF. The CDR3 coding sequence is TGTGCCAGCTCACCAGGGACAGGGGCTGGAAACACCATATATTTT.

The rearrangement uses TRBV7-2 and TRBJ1-4, with D uncertain. V was clipped by 5 bases and J by 0 bases, with 13 bases between them. CDR1 and CDR2 from the germline V gene are SGHTA and FQGNSA. The CDR3 consists of 16 residues. The CDR3 DNA reads as TGTGCCAGCAGCATCAACAGTTGGGCAACTAATGAAAAACTGTTTTTT. It encodes CASSINSWATNEKLFF.

This chain joins TRBV4-3 and TRBJ2-1; D is ambiguous. Trimming pared 0 bases from V and 0 bases from J, leaving 9 bases between. This CDR3 has 16 amino acids. Germline V gene lookup returns CDR1 LGHNA and CDR2 YSLEER. CDR3 nucleotide sequence: TGCGCCAGCAGCCAAGATTCGTCCCCCTCCTACAATGAGCAGTTCTTC. Its translation: CASSQDSSPSYNEQFF.

J is TRBJ2-3 and V is TRBV7-9, with unresolved D. V was shortened by 5 bases and J by 4 bases, with 7 bases between the two germline ends. The CDR3 consists of 12 residues. Looked up from germline, CDR1 is SEHNR and CDR2 is FQNEAQ (reference sequence). The CDR3 sequence: CASSPSADTQYF. CDR3 bases: TGTGCCAGCAGCCCAAGCGCAGATACGCAGTATTTT.